The TCR beta chain under discussion was sequenced for a study of cytomegalovirus exposure and HLA in healthy donors. Overall study: In terms of ancestry, the Caucasian-associated cluster contained around 79% of the approximately 380 genotyped donors.

V gave up 4 bases and J gave up 2 bases, with 7 bases separating them. This CDR3 is built from 14 residues. CDR1 and CDR2 (germline): SGHRS, YFSETQ. Whole-study results and caveats: A later examination showed that TCR association rates differed by HLA locus, with DRB1 most and HLA-C fewest.

Amplification used 60 Vbeta primers and 13 Jbeta primers. TCRdb's copy holds only in-frame clones and misses some; the assay was immunoSEQ multiplex PCR. The sample records approximately 200,000 clones, about 80% being singletons. This clone has a single count. Its antigen is currently unknown. The sequenced sample consisted of PBMCs. This chain joins TRBV5-1 and TRBJ2-6; D is uncertain. The receptor comes from a young woman in good health and CMV-seropositive. In DNA form, the CDR3 reads TGCGCCAGCAGCAATCAGGCTGGGGCCAACGTCCTGACTTTC. Translating gives CASSNQAGANVLTF.